This is a list of T cell receptor beta chains from one sample in a study of T-cell reconstitution after alpha-beta-depleted transplantation in children. TCRdb reprocessed the PCR reads with MiXCR, giving one entry per CDR3 protein. Of around 680,000 distinct CDR3 sequences in the sample, approximately 17% were seen once. The input for sequencing was PBMCs from the stem cell graft donor, taken from the stem cell graft. These TCRs come from a human donor who donated a stem cell graft to a child with acute myeloid leukemia. Both conserved end residues are part of each CDR3. A D gene is named only where the DNA matches it firmly.

CDR3,V,D
CSASGISSYNEQFF,TRBV20-1,NA
CASSPGSLGGNQPQHF,TRBV12-3/TRBV12-4,NA
CASSLQDRVHEQFF,TRBV28,TRBD1
CSARDPGGRETQYF,TRBV20-1,NA
CASSLDGDGIYGYTF,TRBV5-1,NA
CASRRAGHPYNEQFF,TRBV11-2,NA
CASSFPGAPHEQYF,TRBV27,NA
CASSNYWSSGANVLTF,TRBV7-2,NA
CASSYPGLAGRETQYF,TRBV6-2/TRBV6-3,TRBD2
CASSPAGQDNEQYF,TRBV18,NA
CASSSLDGTGELFF,TRBV7-3,NA
CATSSGGRETQYF,TRBV15,NA
CSASGGRDPRPQHF,TRBV20-1,NA
CSVEGPNVGEQYF,TRBV29-1,NA
CASSLAGLAGVNEQFF,TRBV5-4,TRBD2
CSASAALGQNNEKLFF,TRBV20-1,TRBD1
CASVDSTLANEQFF,TRBV7-9,NA
CASSYKRAAGQETQYF,TRBV5-4,NA
CATSDSVGHHTEAFF,TRBV24-1,NA
CASSYEWETQYF,TRBV7-2,NA